This TCR beta chain was recorded in a study of human T cells and chemical hapten exposure. Across the study: Patients additionally received therapeutic doses of diphenylcyclopropenone on the scalp once a week, and this continued throughout the approximately 25-week study. Alopecia areata, totalis or universalis affected patients who were mostly female.

The time point here: patch test 2, 6 weeks after DPC sensitization. Sample treatment: therapeutic diphenylcyclopropenone sensitization with weekly scalp DPC. Germline V gives CDR1 GTSNPN, CDR2 SVGIG (reference sequence). The CDR3 contains 13 residues. The V end lost 2 bases, the J end lost 1 base, and 6 bases lay between the germline ends. General study findings and limits: The number of TCRs over 1 in 1000 frequency stayed unchanged after DPC.

A single record per CDR3 protein comes from TCRdb applying MiXCR to the RACE reads. The sample includes some 100,000 distinct CDR3 sequences, about 9.6% of them seen just once. The sample holds many counts of this clonotype. Its antigen is currently unknown. The origin of this receptor is a woman in her 40s with alopecia areata. Some clones in this sample may be carry-over from other donors' samples. The sample in question was whole blood, obtained in connection with sensitization to the hapten diphenylcyclopropenone (DPC). This chain uses TRBV30 with TRBJ1-3; D gene unclear. The CDR3 DNA sequence: TGTGCCTGGAGTCGAGGGTCTGGAAACACCATATATTTT. It encodes CAWSRGSGNTIYF.